These T cell receptor beta chains were read from a single sample in a study of identical twins. From the 5' RACE reads, TCRdb called clonotypes with MiXCR, one entry per CDR3 protein. The sample carries about 700,000 distinct CDR3 sequences, less than 7% recorded once. Sample: naive T cells sorted from blood. These receptors were taken from a man between 18 and 29 years old in good health. Both conserved end residues are part of each CDR3. The D gene is left open where the match is weak. Only part of the rows carry a size: once, few, many, or a class if the clone is expanded.

j_gene,d_gene,abundance,v_gene,CDR3nt,CDR3aa
TRBJ2-1,TRBD2,many,TRBV7-3,TGTGCCAGCAGCTCCAGCGGGCTAGCGGGTTACAATGAGCAGTTCTTC,CASSSSGLAGYNEQFF
TRBJ2-3,NA,NA,TRBV29-1,TGCAGCGTAAGGGGGGGGGATACGCAGTATTTT,CSVRGGDTQYF
TRBJ1-1,NA,many,TRBV15,TGTGCCACCAGCAGGGAGAACACTGAAGCTTTCTTT,CATSRENTEAFF
TRBJ1-5,NA,NA,TRBV7-2,TGTGCCAGCAGCTTAGCCGGGGGGCTTAGCAATCAGCCCCAGCATTTT,CASSLAGGLSNQPQHF
TRBJ2-5,TRBD2,many,TRBV29-1,TGCAGCTCCAGCGGGGGGGAAGAGACCCAGTACTTC,CSSSGGEETQYF
TRBJ2-2,NA,many,TRBV4-3,TGCGCCAGCAGTCACTTAGACACCGGGGAGCTGTTTTTT,CASSHLDTGELFF
TRBJ2-1,NA,many,TRBV2,TGTGCCAGCACCAAGGACTTTACAATGAGCGCGAATGAGCAGTTCTTC,CASTKDFTMSANEQFF
TRBJ2-2,NA,few,TRBV4-1,TGCGCCAGCAGCCAGATTCCCGGGGAGCTGTTTTTT,CASSQIPGELFF
TRBJ2-4,NA,many,TRBV20-1,TGCAGTGCCCGGCCCCCAGAGACGTACATTCAGTACTTC,CSARPPETYIQYF
TRBJ2-1,NA,NA,TRBV21-1,TGTGCCAGCAGCACAGAGACAGGGGGATCCTACAATGAGCAGTTCTTC,CASSTETGGSYNEQFF
TRBJ2-1,TRBD2,many,TRBV29-1,TGCAGCGTTGCGCGGGGGAGCTCCTACAATGAGCAGTTCTTC,CSVARGSSYNEQFF
TRBJ1-4,TRBD1,many,TRBV28,TGTGCCAGCAGGGAGACAGGGCGGGGTGAAAAACTGTTTTTT,CASRETGRGEKLFF
TRBJ2-7,TRBD2,NA,TRBV14,TGTGCCAGCAGCCAACTAGCGGGAGGGTACCACGAGCAGTACTTC,CASSQLAGGYHEQYF
TRBJ1-3,NA,many,TRBV12-3/TRBV12-4,TGTGCCAGCAGCCACCCTCCTGGAAACACCATATATTTT,CASSHPPGNTIYF
TRBJ2-1,TRBD2,many,TRBV12-3/TRBV12-4,TGTGCCAGCAGTAAGGGACTAGCGGGTAGGAATGAGCAGTTCTTC,CASSKGLAGRNEQFF
TRBJ1-1,NA,NA,TRBV5-1,TGCGCCAGCAGCTTGGCGGTAGGGGAAAATGAAGCTTTCTTT,CASSLAVGENEAFF
TRBJ2-2,TRBD1,many,TRBV5-1,TGCGCCAGCAGCGGTGTCCCGGGACAGGGAACGGCCACCGGGGAGCTGTTTTTT,CASSGVPGQGTATGELFF
TRBJ1-5,NA,many,TRBV28,TGTGCCAGCAGTTCAGTGAGGGAAAGCAATCAGCCCCAGCATTTT,CASSSVRESNQPQHF
TRBJ2-3,NA,few,TRBV27,TGTGCCAGCAGTTTACGCCAGGGATCATCGGCGTCGGATACGCAGTATTTT,CASSLRQGSSASDTQYF
TRBJ2-1,NA,few,TRBV20-1,TGCAGTGCTAGCGGGAGCCAAAGCTCCTACAATGAGCAGTTCTTC,CSASGSQSSYNEQFF
TRBJ2-7,NA,NA,TRBV7-9,TGTGCCAGCAGCTTAGGAGCCGAGAAGTACTTC,CASSLGAEKYF
TRBJ2-1,NA,many,TRBV6-1,TGTGCCAGCAGACCGGGGGTTTACAATGAGCAGTTCTTC,CASRPGVYNEQFF
TRBJ2-1,NA,many,TRBV29-1,TGCAGCGTTCCCAAGATTCTAGCGAGCTCCTACAATGAGCAGTTCTTC,CSVPKILASSYNEQFF
TRBJ2-1,NA,many,TRBV7-9,TGTGCCAGCAGCTTAACCCAGAGAAGGGTGCAGTTCTTC,CASSLTQRRVQFF
TRBJ2-7,NA,few,TRBV4-2,TGTGCCAGCAGCCAAGATCCGGGGGCCTACGAGCAGTACTTC,CASSQDPGAYEQYF
TRBJ1-2,NA,few,TRBV6-1,TGTGCCAGCAAGGCGGGCGACTATGGCTACACCTTC,CASKAGDYGYTF
TRBJ2-1,TRBD2,few,TRBV30,TGTGCCTGGACCGGGCATTTGCGGGAGGTCGGCTCCTACAATGAGCAGTTCTTC,CAWTGHLREVGSYNEQFF
TRBJ2-3,TRBD2,many,TRBV5-1,TGCGCCAGCAGCTTGGATGCTAGCGGGATTACAGATACGCAGTATTTT,CASSLDASGITDTQYF
TRBJ1-1,NA,NA,TRBV18,TGTGCCAGCTCACCTCGCTCGCAGGGCATTGAAGCTTTCTTT,CASSPRSQGIEAFF
TRBJ2-3,NA,few,TRBV15,TGTGCCACCAGCGGAAGTACAGGGAGCTCCACAGATACGCAGTATTTT,CATSGSTGSSTDTQYF
TRBJ2-1,NA,NA,TRBV7-9,TGTGCCAGCAGGCGTATCCAGGGAGGATACAATGAGCAGTTCTTC,CASRRIQGGYNEQFF
TRBJ2-1,TRBD2,few,TRBV6-1,TGTGCCATCCCAAAGGGTATAGACGGGGGGAGGAATGAGCAGTTCTTC,CAIPKGIDGGRNEQFF
TRBJ1-2,NA,few,TRBV19,TGTGCCAGTACTCCATCGACACTTTCCTCCCTCTATGGCTACACCTTC,CASTPSTLSSLYGYTF
TRBJ2-1,NA,NA,TRBV9,TGTGCCAGCAGCGTAGGGCCAGGCAATGAGCAGTTCTTC,CASSVGPGNEQFF
TRBJ2-1,TRBD1,many,TRBV9,TGTGCCAGCAGCGTAGACCCGGGACAGAGGAGTAATGAGCAGTTCTTC,CASSVDPGQRSNEQFF
TRBJ2-1,TRBD1,few,TRBV3-1,TGTGCCAGCAGCCAAGCCCCAGGGGGTTCCTACAATGAGCAGTTCTTC,CASSQAPGGSYNEQFF
TRBJ2-4,TRBD1,many,TRBV28,TGTGCCAGCCCGGAAGGGACAGGCCTCAAAAACATTCAGTACTTC,CASPEGTGLKNIQYF
TRBJ1-1,NA,many,TRBV9,TGTGCCAGCAGCGTAGACGGGAACACTGAAGCTTTCTTT,CASSVDGNTEAFF
TRBJ2-3,NA,many,TRBV11-2,TGTGCCAGCAGTTTGATGAGCACAGATACGCAGTATTTT,CASSLMSTDTQYF
TRBJ2-5,NA,many,TRBV25-1,TGTGCCAGCAGCCATTATGAGACCCAGTACTTC,CASSHYETQYF
TRBJ1-3,NA,NA,TRBV10-3,TGTGCCATCAGCCACCGGGGCTCTGGAAACACCATATATTTT,CAISHRGSGNTIYF
TRBJ2-1,TRBD2,NA,TRBV7-8,TGTGCCAGCAGCTTAGCGCGAGTTCTAGCGGGGATCTCCTACAATGAGCAGTTCTTC,CASSLARVLAGISYNEQFF
TRBJ1-5,TRBD1,many,TRBV20-1,TGCAGTGCTAGAGAGGACGGACAGGGCAATCAGCCCCAGCATTTT,CSAREDGQGNQPQHF
TRBJ1-6,NA,many,TRBV25-1,TGTGCCAGCAGTCGACAGTATAATTCACCCCTCCACTTT,CASSRQYNSPLHF
TRBJ2-1,TRBD2,many,TRBV29-1,TGCAGCGTCTTCGGACTAGCGGGAGTCCGGGATGAGCAGTTCTTC,CSVFGLAGVRDEQFF
TRBJ2-5,NA,few,TRBV7-9,TGTGCCAGCATCGGTGGGGGGTCGGAGACCCAGTACTTC,CASIGGGSETQYF
TRBJ2-7,TRBD1,few,TRBV4-3,TGCGCCAGCGCAAGAGGGACAGGGCACGACGAGCAGTACTTC,CASARGTGHDEQYF
TRBJ2-4,TRBD2,many,TRBV6-1,TGTGCCAGCCGACGGTGGGGGGGGGAAAACATTCAGTACTTC,CASRRWGGENIQYF
TRBJ2-4,NA,many,TRBV9,TGTGCCAGCAGCGTAGAGCCGGGATCGGAGATTCAGTACTTC,CASSVEPGSEIQYF
TRBJ2-5,NA,many,TRBV18,TGTGCCAGCTCACCAGGGTTACCGGGCCCCCAAGAGACCCAGTACTTC,CASSPGLPGPQETQYF
TRBJ2-5,TRBD2,NA,TRBV7-8,TGTGCCAGCAGCTTAGGCGGGAGTGGGTCCCAGTACTTC,CASSLGGSGSQYF
TRBJ2-1,TRBD2,many,TRBV15,TGTGCCACCAGGGGACTAGCGGGGGAGGGGGTGACCTACAATGAGCAGTTCTTC,CATRGLAGEGVTYNEQFF